Listed below are T cell receptor beta chains from one sample, sequenced in a study of vaccination effects on CD4 cells after COVID-19. No antigens are known for them. Method: immunoSEQ multiplex PCR; TCRdb's copy keeps in-frame clones and lacks some. The profile shows 30,000 to 45,000 clones, more than 60% of them singletons. Material: CD4+ T cells from PBMCs cultured with SARS-CoV-2 spike peptides, obtained before COVID-19 vaccination. The receptors were gathered from a human donor who received a COVID-19 vaccine. The CDR3 runs from the conserved cysteine through the conserved F or W. A D gene is named only where the DNA matches it firmly. Clone size is given for some rows only: seen once, a few or many times, or a class if the clone is expanded.

>10|TRBV27|-|TRBJ1-1|-
CASSRHEAFF
TGTGCCAGCAGCCGCCATGAAGCTTTCTTT
>14|TRBV9|-|TRBJ2-1|-
CASSGGGPYNEQFF
TGTGCCAGCAGCGGTGGGGGACCCTACAATGAGCAGTTCTTC
>10|TRBV28|-|TRBJ2-7|-
CASSFNEQYF
TGTGCCAGCAGTTTTAACGAGCAGTACTTC
>14|TRBV7-3|-|TRBJ2-6|-
CASSISSGANVLTF
TGTGCCAGCAGCATAAGCTCTGGGGCCAACGTCCTGACTTTC
>13|TRBV29-1|-|TRBJ2-1|-
CSVAGPMRSEQFF
TGCAGCGTTGCAGGACCGATGAGGAGTGAGCAGTTCTTC
>14|TRBV28|-|TRBJ1-5|-
CASSPLWGNQPQHF
TGTGCCAGCAGCCCCTTATGGGGGAATCAGCCCCAGCATTTT
>16|TRBV2|TRBD2|TRBJ2-1|once
CASSERLAGIYNEQFF
TGTGCCAGCAGTGAAAGACTAGCGGGGATCTACAATGAGCAGTTCTTC
>15|TRBV2|-|TRBJ2-1|-
CASSDGQGPSDEQFF
TGTGCCAGCAGTGATGGGCAGGGTCCCTCGGATGAGCAGTTCTTC
>15|TRBV5-4|TRBD2|TRBJ2-7|few
CASSLGGLAGDEQYF
TGTGCCAGCAGCTTGGGGGGACTAGCGGGAGATGAGCAGTACTTC
>14|TRBV2|TRBD2|TRBJ2-5|-
CASRGLAGKETQYF
TGTGCCAGCAGGGGACTAGCGGGGAAAGAGACCCAGTACTTC
>15|TRBV2|-|TRBJ1-5|-
CASSAQQGFNQPQHF
TGTGCCAGCAGTGCCCAACAGGGTTTCAATCAGCCCCAGCATTTT
>12|TRBV6-6|-|TRBJ1-4|few
CASGEEGEKLFF
TGTGCCTCGGGGGAGGAAGGGGAAAAACTGTTTTTT
>16|TRBV15|TRBD2|TRBJ2-1|-
CATSRGGLAGSNEQFF
TGTGCCACCAGCCGAGGAGGACTAGCGGGATCAAATGAGCAGTTCTTC
>14|TRBV2|-|TRBJ1-3|-
CASSVGDPGNTIYF
TGTGCCAGCAGTGTCGGGGATCCGGGAAACACCATATATTTT
>17|TRBV9|TRBD2|TRBJ2-1|few
CASSVVEFGTSGSGQFF
TGTGCCAGCAGCGTAGTAGAGTTTGGGACTAGCGGGTCGGGTCAGTTCTTC
>18|TRBV30|TRBD1|TRBJ1-6|-
CAWSEEEGTGYPNSPLHF
TGTGCCTGGAGTGAAGAAGAAGGGACAGGGTACCCTAATTCACCCCTCCACTTT
>14|TRBV9|-|TRBJ1-1|-
CASSVDSGNTEAFF
TGTGCCAGCAGCGTAGACTCTGGGAACACTGAAGCTTTCTTT
>14|TRBV7-9|-|TRBJ2-7|once
CASSLASGLNEQYF
TGTGCCAGCAGCTTAGCGTCGGGGTTGAACGAGCAGTACTTC
>13|TRBV3-1/TRBV3-2|-|TRBJ1-5|few
CASSQGPGQPQHF
TGTGCCAGCAGCCAAGGGCCCGGCCAGCCCCAGCATTTT
>17|TRBV4-2|-|TRBJ1-5|few
CASSQEVRGGGNQPQHF
TGTGCCAGCAGCCAAGAAGTACGGGGAGGAGGCAATCAGCCCCAGCATTTT
>13|TRBV12-3/TRBV12-4|-|TRBJ2-3|once
CASSLAGTDTQYF
TGTGCCAGCAGTTTGGCGGGCACAGATACGCAGTATTTT
>17|TRBV24-1|TRBD2|TRBJ2-3|-
CATSATSGRAGTDTQYF
TGTGCCACCAGTGCGACTAGCGGGAGGGCCGGCACAGATACGCAGTATTTT
>15|TRBV28|TRBD1|TRBJ2-4|-
CASSPPGQGANIQYF
TGTGCCAGCAGTCCCCCGGGACAGGGGGCGAACATTCAGTACTTC
>15|TRBV11-3|TRBD2|TRBJ2-3|-
CASSPDGGGRNTQYF
TGTGCCAGCAGCCCTGATGGGGGAGGGCGAAATACGCAGTATTTT
>13|TRBV6-2/TRBV6-3|-|TRBJ1-1|-
CASSPAPDTEAFF
TGTGCCAGCAGTCCCGCCCCCGACACTGAAGCTTTCTTT
>13|TRBV5-1|-|TRBJ1-2|-
CASSIGGDYGYTF
TGCGCCAGCAGTATAGGGGGAGACTATGGCTACACCTTC
>14|TRBV5-1|-|TRBJ2-7|-
CASSLYGSSYEQYF
TGCGCCAGCAGCTTATACGGCAGCTCCTACGAGCAGTACTTC
>16|TRBV4-3|-|TRBJ2-5|few
CASSQERGDYLETQYF
TGCGCCAGCAGCCAAGAAAGGGGAGACTATCTGGAGACCCAGTACTTC
>14|TRBV10-3|TRBD2|TRBJ2-5|-
CAISETTSVETQYF
TGTGCCATCAGTGAGACAACTAGCGTGGAGACCCAGTACTTC
>23|TRBV7-3|-|TRBJ2-5|-
CASSLTHPPSTDPFRTNQETQYF
TGTGCCAGCAGCTTAACCCACCCCCCGTCGACAGACCCCTTTAGGACTAACCAAGAGACCCAGTACTTC
>14|TRBV28|-|TRBJ2-3|few
CASSSPGSTDTQYF
TGTGCCAGCAGTTCCCCAGGGAGCACAGATACGCAGTATTTT
>13|TRBV5-6|TRBD2|TRBJ2-5|-
CASNLGGKETQYF
TGTGCCAGCAATTTGGGGGGGAAAGAGACCCAGTACTTC
>15|TRBV30|TRBD1|TRBJ2-2|-
CAWSAKDRDTGELFF
TGTGCCTGGAGCGCTAAGGACAGGGACACCGGGGAGCTGTTTTTT
>16|TRBV6-5|TRBD1|TRBJ2-7|-
CASSYNSGGGSYEQYF
TGTGCCAGCAGTTACAACTCAGGGGGCGGCTCCTACGAGCAGTACTTC
>17|TRBV6-2/TRBV6-3|-|TRBJ1-2|-
CASSYSKGRGGWYGYTF
TGTGCCAGCAGTTACTCGAAGGGAAGAGGGGGATGGTATGGCTACACCTTC
>14|TRBV7-8|TRBD1|TRBJ1-2|-
CASSFQGAGGGYTF
TGTGCCAGCAGCTTCCAGGGGGCGGGAGGGGGCTACACCTTC
>16|TRBV3-1/TRBV3-2|-|TRBJ1-3|-
CASSQDRGSSGNTIYF
TGTGCCAGCAGCCAAGATCGGGGCAGCTCTGGAAACACCATATATTTT
>15|TRBV6-5|TRBD1|TRBJ2-7|-
CASSLNGGQSYEQYF
TGTGCCAGCAGTCTTAATGGGGGACAGAGCTACGAGCAGTACTTC
>13|TRBV30|-|TRBJ1-4|-
CAWRTGVRLELFF
TGTGCCTGGAGGACAGGCGTGCGGTTGGAACTGTTTTTT